The text below deals with one T cell receptor (beta chain). What it binds is not known. The data stem from a study of OX40 agonist ivuxolimab in advanced cancers. General study points: The work left the antigen specificity of expanded peripheral T cells undetermined.

Using immunoSEQ multiplex PCR, the repertoire was profiled, and TCRdb retains in-frame clones only, with some absent. The sample lists over 55,000 clones; around 84% were seen once. Per germline, CDR1 LGHNA and CDR2 YNFKEQ. J lost 7 bases, V lost 0 bases, and 6 bases had no gene match. The CDR3 length is 15 residues. This sample comprised CD4+ or CD8+ T cells sorted from blood, obtained in a trial of the OX40 agonist ivuxolimab. The chain recombines TRBV4-2 with TRBJ1-5; 7 bases match TRBD1. This clonotype was sampled from an adult with an advanced solid tumor such as melanoma, head and neck, liver or kidney cancer. The CDR3 protein is CASSQENRGRQPQHF. CDR3 coding DNA: TGTGCCAGCAGCCAAGAGAACAGGGGAAGGCAGCCCCAGCATTTT.